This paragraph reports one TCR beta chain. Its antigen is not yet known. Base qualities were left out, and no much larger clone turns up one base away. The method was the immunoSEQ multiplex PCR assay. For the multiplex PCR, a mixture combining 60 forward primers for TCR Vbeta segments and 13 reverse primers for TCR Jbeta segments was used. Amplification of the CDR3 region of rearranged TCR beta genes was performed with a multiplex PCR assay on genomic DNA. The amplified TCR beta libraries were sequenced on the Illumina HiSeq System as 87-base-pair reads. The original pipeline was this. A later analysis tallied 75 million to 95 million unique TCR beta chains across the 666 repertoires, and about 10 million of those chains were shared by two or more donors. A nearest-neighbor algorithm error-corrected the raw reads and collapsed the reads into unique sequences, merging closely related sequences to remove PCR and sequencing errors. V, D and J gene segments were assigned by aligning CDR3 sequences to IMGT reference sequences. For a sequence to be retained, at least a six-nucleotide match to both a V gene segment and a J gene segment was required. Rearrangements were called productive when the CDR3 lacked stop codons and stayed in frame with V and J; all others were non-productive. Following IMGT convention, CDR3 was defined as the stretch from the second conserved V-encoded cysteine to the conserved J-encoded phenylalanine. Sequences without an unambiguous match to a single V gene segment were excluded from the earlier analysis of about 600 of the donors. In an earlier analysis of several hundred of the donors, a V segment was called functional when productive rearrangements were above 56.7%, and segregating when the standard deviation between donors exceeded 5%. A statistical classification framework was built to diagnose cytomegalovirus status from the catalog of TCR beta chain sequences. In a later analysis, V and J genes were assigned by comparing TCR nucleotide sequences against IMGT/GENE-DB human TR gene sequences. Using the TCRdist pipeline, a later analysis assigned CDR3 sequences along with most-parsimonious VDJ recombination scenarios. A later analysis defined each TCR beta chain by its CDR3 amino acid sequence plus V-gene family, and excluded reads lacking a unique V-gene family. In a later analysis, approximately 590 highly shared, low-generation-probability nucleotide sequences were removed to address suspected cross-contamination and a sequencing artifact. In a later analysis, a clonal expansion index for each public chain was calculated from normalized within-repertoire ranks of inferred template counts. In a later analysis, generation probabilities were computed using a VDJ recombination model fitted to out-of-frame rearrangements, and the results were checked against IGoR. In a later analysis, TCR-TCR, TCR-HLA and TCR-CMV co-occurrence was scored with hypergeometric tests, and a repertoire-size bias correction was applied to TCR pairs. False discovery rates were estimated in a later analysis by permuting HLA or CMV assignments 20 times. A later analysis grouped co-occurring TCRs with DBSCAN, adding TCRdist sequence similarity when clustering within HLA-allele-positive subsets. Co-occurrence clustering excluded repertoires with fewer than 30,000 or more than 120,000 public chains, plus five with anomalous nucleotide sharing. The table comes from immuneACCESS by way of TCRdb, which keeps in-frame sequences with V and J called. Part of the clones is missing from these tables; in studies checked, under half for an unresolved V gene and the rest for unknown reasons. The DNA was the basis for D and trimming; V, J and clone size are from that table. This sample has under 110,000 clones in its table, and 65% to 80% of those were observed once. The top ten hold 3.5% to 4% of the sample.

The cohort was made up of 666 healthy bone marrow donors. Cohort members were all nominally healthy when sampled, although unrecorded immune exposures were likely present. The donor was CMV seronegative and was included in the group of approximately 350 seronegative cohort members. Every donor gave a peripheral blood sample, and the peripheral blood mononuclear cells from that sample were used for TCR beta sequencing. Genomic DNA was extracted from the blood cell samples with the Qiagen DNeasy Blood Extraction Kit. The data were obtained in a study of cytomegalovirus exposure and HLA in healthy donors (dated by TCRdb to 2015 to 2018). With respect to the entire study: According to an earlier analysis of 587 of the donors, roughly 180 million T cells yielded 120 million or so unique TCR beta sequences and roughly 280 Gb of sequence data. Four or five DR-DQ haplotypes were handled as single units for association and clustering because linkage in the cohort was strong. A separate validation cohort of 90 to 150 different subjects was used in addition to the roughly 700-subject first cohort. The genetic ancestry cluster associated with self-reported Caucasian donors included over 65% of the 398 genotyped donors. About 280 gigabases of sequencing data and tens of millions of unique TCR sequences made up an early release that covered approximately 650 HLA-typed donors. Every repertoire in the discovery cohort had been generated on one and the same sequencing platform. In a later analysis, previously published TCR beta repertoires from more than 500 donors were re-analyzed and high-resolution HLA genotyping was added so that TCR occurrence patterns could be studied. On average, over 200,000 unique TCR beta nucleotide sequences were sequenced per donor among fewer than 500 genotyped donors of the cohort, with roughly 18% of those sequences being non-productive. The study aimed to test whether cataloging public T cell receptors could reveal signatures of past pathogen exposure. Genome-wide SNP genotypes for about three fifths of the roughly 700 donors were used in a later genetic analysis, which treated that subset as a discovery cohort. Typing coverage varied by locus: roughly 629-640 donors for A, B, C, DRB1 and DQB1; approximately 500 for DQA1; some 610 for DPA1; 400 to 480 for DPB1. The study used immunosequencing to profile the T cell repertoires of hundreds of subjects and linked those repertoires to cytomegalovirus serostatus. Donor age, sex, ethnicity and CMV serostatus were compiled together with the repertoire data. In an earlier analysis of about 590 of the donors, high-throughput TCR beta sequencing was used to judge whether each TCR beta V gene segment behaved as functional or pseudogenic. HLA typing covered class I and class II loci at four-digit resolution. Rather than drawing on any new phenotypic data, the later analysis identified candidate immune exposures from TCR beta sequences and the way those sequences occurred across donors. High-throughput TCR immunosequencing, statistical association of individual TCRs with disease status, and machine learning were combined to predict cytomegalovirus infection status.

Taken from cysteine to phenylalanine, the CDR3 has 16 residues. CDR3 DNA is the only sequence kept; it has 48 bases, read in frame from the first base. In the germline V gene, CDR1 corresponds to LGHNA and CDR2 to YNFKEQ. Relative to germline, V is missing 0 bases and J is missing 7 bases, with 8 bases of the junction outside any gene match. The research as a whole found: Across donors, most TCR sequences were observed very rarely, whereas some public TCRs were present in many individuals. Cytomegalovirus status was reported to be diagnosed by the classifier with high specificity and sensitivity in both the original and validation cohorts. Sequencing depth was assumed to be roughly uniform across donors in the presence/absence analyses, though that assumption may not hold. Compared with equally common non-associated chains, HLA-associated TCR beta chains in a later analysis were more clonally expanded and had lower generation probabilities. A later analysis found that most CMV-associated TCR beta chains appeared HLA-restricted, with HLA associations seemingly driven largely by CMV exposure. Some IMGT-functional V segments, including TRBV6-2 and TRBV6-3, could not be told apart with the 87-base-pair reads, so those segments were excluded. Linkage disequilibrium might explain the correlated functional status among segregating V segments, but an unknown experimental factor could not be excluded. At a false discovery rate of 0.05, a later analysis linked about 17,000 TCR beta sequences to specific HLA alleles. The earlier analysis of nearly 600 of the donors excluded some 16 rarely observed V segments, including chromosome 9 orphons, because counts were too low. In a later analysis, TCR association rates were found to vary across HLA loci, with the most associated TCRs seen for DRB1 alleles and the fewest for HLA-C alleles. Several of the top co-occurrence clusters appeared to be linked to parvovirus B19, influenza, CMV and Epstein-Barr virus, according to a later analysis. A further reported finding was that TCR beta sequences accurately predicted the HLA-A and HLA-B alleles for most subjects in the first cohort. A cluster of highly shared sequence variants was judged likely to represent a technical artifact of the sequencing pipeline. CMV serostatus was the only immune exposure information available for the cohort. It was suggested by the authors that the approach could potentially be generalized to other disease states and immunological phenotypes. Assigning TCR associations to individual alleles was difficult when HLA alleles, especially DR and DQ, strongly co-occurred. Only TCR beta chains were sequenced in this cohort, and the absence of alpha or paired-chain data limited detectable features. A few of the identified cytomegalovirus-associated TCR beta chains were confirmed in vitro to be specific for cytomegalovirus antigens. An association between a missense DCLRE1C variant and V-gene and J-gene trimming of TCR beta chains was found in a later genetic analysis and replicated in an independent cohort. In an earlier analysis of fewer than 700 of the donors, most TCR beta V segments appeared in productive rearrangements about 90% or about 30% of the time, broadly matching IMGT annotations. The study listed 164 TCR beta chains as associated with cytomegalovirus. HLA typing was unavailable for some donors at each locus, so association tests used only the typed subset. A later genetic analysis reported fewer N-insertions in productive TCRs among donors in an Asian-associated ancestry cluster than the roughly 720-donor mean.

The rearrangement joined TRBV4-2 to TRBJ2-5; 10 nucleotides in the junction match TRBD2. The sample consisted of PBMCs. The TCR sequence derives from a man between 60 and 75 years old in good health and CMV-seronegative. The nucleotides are TGTGCCAGCAGCCAAGAAGGTAGCGGGGGGACCGGGACCCAGTACTTC. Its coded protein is CASSQEGSGGTGTQYF.